This entry concerns a single T cell receptor (beta chain). This entry is derived from a study of cytomegalovirus exposure and HLA in healthy donors. V was shortened by 6 bases and J by 14 bases, with 17 bases between the two germline ends. CDR1 is PRHDT, CDR2 FYEKMQ, per germline (reference sequence). CDR3 length equals 12 residues. With 60 Vbeta and 13 Jbeta primers, the PCR was carried out. Method: immunoSEQ multiplex PCR; TCRdb's copy keeps in-frame clones and lacks some. In all, the sample yields 150,000 or so clones. The chain uses TRBV13 and TRBJ2-1; possibly TRBD2 for D (5 bases). This receptor was obtained from a woman younger than 30 in good health and CMV-seronegative. Sequencing was carried out using PBMCs. DNA for the CDR3: TGTGCCAGCAGACTAGGCGGAACCCGGGAGTTCTTC. Translating gives CASRLGGTREFF.